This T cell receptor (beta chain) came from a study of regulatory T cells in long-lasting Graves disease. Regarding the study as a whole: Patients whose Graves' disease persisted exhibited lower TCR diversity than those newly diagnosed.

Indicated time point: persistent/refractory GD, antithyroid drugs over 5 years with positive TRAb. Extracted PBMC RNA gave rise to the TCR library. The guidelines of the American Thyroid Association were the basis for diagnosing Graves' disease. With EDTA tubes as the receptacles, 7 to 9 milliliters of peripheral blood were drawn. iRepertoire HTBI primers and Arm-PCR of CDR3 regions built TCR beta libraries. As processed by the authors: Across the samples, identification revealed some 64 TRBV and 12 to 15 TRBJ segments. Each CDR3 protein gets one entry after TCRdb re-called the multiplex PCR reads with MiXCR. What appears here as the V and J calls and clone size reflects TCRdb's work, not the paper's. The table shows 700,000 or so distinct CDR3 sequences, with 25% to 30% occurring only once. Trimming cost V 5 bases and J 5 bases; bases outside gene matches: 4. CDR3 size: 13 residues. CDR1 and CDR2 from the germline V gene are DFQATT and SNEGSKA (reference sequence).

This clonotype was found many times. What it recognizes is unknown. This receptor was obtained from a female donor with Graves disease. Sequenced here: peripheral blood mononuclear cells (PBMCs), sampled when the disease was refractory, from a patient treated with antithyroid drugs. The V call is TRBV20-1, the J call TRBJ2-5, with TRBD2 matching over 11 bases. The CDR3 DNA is TGCAGTGCTCCCACTAGCGGGAGTGAGACCCAGTACTTC. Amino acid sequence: CSAPTSGSETQYF.